The 23 T cell receptor beta chains reported below all come from one sample, sequenced in a study of cytomegalovirus exposure and HLA in healthy donors. The PCR employed 60 Vbeta primers together with 13 Jbeta primers. The table came from immunoSEQ multiplex PCR; TCRdb's copy has only in-frame clones and leaves some out. The data contain over 100,000 clones, about three quarters of them singletons. The sample taken for sequencing was PBMCs. The receptors were sampled from a man aged 60 to 75 in good health and CMV-seropositive.

The chain couples TRBV19 to TRBJ2-7; maybe TRBD1 (6 bases). There are 14 residues in the CDR3. Between the trimmed V and J ends, which lost 10 bases and 0 bases, there was a span of 16 bases. Germline V lookup: CDR1 LNHDA, CDR2 SQIVND (reference sequence). CDR3 coding DNA: TGTGCCACGCGGTCAGGGGCGGTCTCCTACGAGCAGTACTTC. It is translated as CATRSGAVSYEQYF.

This chain links TRBV12-5 with TRBJ1-4, with 7 bases fitting TRBD1. CDR1 and CDR2 from the germline V gene are LGHNT and FRNRAP. V was pared by 1 base and J by 8 bases, with 7 bases of the junction left unmatched. There are 15 residues in the CDR3. CDR3 sequence: CASGLARQGGEKLFF. CDR3 nucleotides: TGTGCTAGTGGTTTGGCAAGACAGGGCGGCGAAAAACTGTTTTTT. Full variable domain (remainder filled in from reference TRBV12-5 and TRBJ1-4): DARVTQTPRHKVTEMGQEVTMRCQPILGHNTVFWYRQTMMQGLELLAYFRNRAPLDDSGMPKDRFSAEMPDATLATLKIQPSEPRDSAVYFCASGLARQGGEKLFFGSGTQLSVL.

This sequence joins TRBV12-5 and TRBJ2-3; 11 bases line up with TRBD2. Germline V gene lookup returns CDR1 LGHNT and CDR2 FRNRAP. The CDR3 is 21 amino acids. The trim removed 1 base at V and 4 bases at J, leaving 19 bases unmatched. CDR3 nucleotides: TGTGCTAGTGGTTTGGGGCGACAGGGAACTAGCGGGGGTGGCAGCCCAGATACGCAGTATTTT. Translation gives CASGLGRQGTSGGGSPDTQYF.

The chain joins TRBV30 to TRBJ1-1; possible D gene TRBD1, 5 bases. This CDR3 is 13 amino acids long. Trimming removed 4 bases from V and 0 bases from J, with 9 bases in between. Germline assignment: CDR1 GTSNPN and CDR2 SVGIG (reference sequence). The DNA for the CDR3 is TGTGCCTGGACGACAGCCATGAACACTGAAGCTTTCTTT. It encodes CAWTTAMNTEAFF.

This chain uses TRBV6-1 with TRBJ2-7, with D possibly matching TRBD1 (6 bases). Looked up from germline, CDR1 is MNHNS and CDR2 is SASEGT. This CDR3 has 13 amino acids. Trimming left V 7 bases short and J 0 bases short, with 10 bases between. The chain's CDR3 is CASTEDSSYEQYF. In DNA, the CDR3 is TGTGCCAGCACAGAGGACAGCTCCTACGAGCAGTACTTC.

V and J are TRBV5-1 and TRBJ2-5; 11 bases agree with TRBD2. This CDR3 has 15 amino acids. Trimming at V came to 3 bases and at J to 11 bases, leaving 12 bases not matched to a gene. CDR1 SGHRS and CDR2 YFSETQ come from the germline V gene. This CDR3 is CASSSLAGGPREQYF. Written as DNA, the CDR3 is TGCGCCAGCAGCTCCTTAGCGGGGGGGCCTCGGGAGCAGTACTTC.

The rearrangement joins TRBV27 to TRBJ1-2; 9 nucleotides agree with TRBD1. V trimming: 3 bases; J trimming: 1 base; junction bases outside the gene matches: 3. CDR1 MNHEY and CDR2 SMNVEV come from the germline V gene (reference sequence). The CDR3 totals 15 residues. DNA of the CDR3: TGTGCCAGCAGTTTCTCGACAGGGGGTAACTATGGCTACACCTTC. Residues: CASSFSTGGNYGYTF.

The CDR3 sequence: CASRMTGGGYTF. The DNA for the CDR3 is TGTGCCAGCAGGATGACAGGGGGTGGCTACACCTTC. The chain couples TRBV6-6 to TRBJ1-2, with 9 positions matching TRBD1. V trimming: 6 bases; J trimming: 7 bases; junction bases outside the gene matches: 3. Germline CDR1 reads MNHNY; CDR2 reads SVGAGI (reference sequence). This CDR3 is built from 12 residues.

The rearrangement links TRBV28 to TRBJ1-2, with a tentative D call TRBD1 (6 bases). Trimming removed 5 bases from V and 7 bases from J, with 17 bases in between. CDR1 is MDHEN and CDR2 is SYDVKM in the germline V gene. The length of the CDR3 is 14 residues. Here the CDR3 reads CASSTQQGIGGYTF. In DNA form, the CDR3 reads TGTGCCAGCAGTACCCAACAGGGAATCGGTGGCTACACCTTC.

This rearrangement joins TRBV6-1 to TRBJ2-3, with 9 bases that match TRBD1. CDR3 length: 17 residues. Germline CDR1 MNHNS, CDR2 SASEGT. V lost 4 bases and J lost 5; bases outside the gene matches: 13. The DNA for the CDR3 is TGTGCCAGCAGTGCTCCGCGGCTGGGGACAGGGAAAGATACGCAGTATTTT. It yields the protein CASSAPRLGTGKDTQYF.

The gene calls are TRBV5-5 and TRBJ1-2; D is ambiguous. This CDR3 region has 13 residues. Per germline, CDR1 SGHKS and CDR2 YYEKEE (reference sequence). V was trimmed by 1 base and J by 5 bases, leaving 9 bases between them. The chain's CDR3 is CASSLPSAYGYTF. The CDR3 DNA sequence: TGTGCCAGCAGCTTGCCCAGCGCGTATGGCTACACCTTC.

This chain joins TRBV4-1 and TRBJ2-7; 11 nucleotides match TRBD2. The CDR3 length is 17 residues. Germline V lookup: CDR1 MGHRA, CDR2 YSYEKL. The trim removed 2 bases at V and 2 bases at J, leaving 8 bases unmatched. CDR3 residues: CASSQLTGTSGTYEQYF. Written as DNA, the CDR3 is TGCGCCAGCAGCCAACTAACCGGGACTAGCGGCACCTACGAGCAGTACTTC.

The J gene is TRBJ1-1, the V gene TRBV20-1; D is uncertain. The length of the CDR3 is 10 residues. Germline V gene lookup returns CDR1 DFQATT and CDR2 SNEGSKA (reference sequence). Trimming took off 5 bases at V and 7 bases at J, with 8 bases between the two ends. The CDR3 is CSAVASEAFF. CDR3 DNA sequence: TGCAGTGCTGTTGCGAGTGAAGCTTTCTTT.

The chain is built from TRBV30 and TRBJ2-2, with TRBD1 identical over 10 bases. The V segment lost 5 bases and the J segment 7 bases; nucleotides outside the gene matches: 4. Germline CDR1 is GTSNPN and CDR2 is SVGIG (reference sequence). The CDR3 contains 13 residues. Written as DNA, the CDR3 is TGTGCCTGGGGGGACAGGGGAGGCGGGGAGCTGTTTTTT. It translates to CAWGDRGGGELFF.

The gene calls are TRBV10-3 and TRBJ2-5; D unclear. The DNA end lines up better with TRBJ2-7; the J call may be wrong. The CDR3 spans 13 residues. The germline V gene encodes CDR1 ENHRY and CDR2 SYGVKD. DNA of the CDR3: TGTGCCATCAGTGAACAGAACTCCTACGAGCAGTACTTC. It is translated as CAISEQNSYEQYF.

The chain recombines TRBV5-6 with TRBJ2-5; 7 bases fit TRBD1. This CDR3 has 16 residues. The trim removed 1 base at V and 2 bases at J, leaving 8 bases unmatched. Per germline, CDR1 SGHDT and CDR2 YYEEEE. This CDR3 reads CASSLFGQVGQETQYF. The CDR3 DNA sequence: TGTGCCAGCAGCTTGTTCGGACAGGTGGGTCAAGAGACCCAGTACTTC.

This clone was seen only a few times. CDR3: CSVGQGWNTEAFF. The CDR3 region has the DNA TGCAGCGTTGGACAGGGCTGGAACACTGAAGCTTTCTTT. The V call is TRBV29-1, the J call TRBJ1-1, with 7 bases that match TRBD1. The CDR3 extends over 13 amino acids. The J segment lost 1 base and the V segment lost 4 bases, leaving 3 bases of the junction unmatched. Germline V lookup: CDR1 SQVTM, CDR2 ANQGSEA.

V usage is TRBV11-2 and J usage is TRBJ2-2; 7 positions match TRBD2. The germline V gene has CDR1 SGHAT and CDR2 FQNNGV. The CDR3 extends over 14 amino acids. The ends lost 6 bases at V and 0 bases at J; junction bases unmatched: 1. CDR3 sequence reads: CASRGTTNTGELFF. CDR3 DNA: TGTGCCAGCAGGGGGACTACGAACACCGGGGAGCTGTTTTTT.

This chain joins TRBV6-5 and TRBJ1-2; 9 bases map to TRBD1. Germline CDR1 reads MNHEY; CDR2 reads SVGAGI. The V gene end was trimmed by 6 bases and the J gene end by 2 bases; junction bases not matched to a gene: 4. This CDR3 has 14 amino acids. The CDR3 loop is CASSRDRVNYGYTF. CDR3 in DNA: TGTGCCAGCAGCCGGGACAGGGTCAACTATGGCTACACCTTC.

The genes are TRBV5-1 and TRBJ2-5; 8 bases align to TRBD1. Germline loops: CDR1 SGHRS, CDR2 YFSETQ. V gave up 4 bases and J gave up 3 bases; unmatched junction bases: 2. The CDR3 spans 13 residues. CDR3 nucleotide sequence: TGCGCCAGCAGCCTGGGACAGGAAGAGACCCAGTACTTC. Translated, it gives CASSLGQEETQYF.

Here the CDR3 DNA reads TGTGCCAGCAGTTTACTCACTGAGGAAGCTTTCTTT. As protein: CASSLLTEEAFF. V and J are TRBV28 and TRBJ1-1; D is unclear. The CDR3 runs 12 residues. Germline V gene data show CDR1 as MDHEN and CDR2 as SYDVKM. Between the trimmed V and J ends, which lost 2 bases and 8 bases, there was a span of 9 bases.

The gene calls are TRBV11-1 and TRBJ2-5; D remains unclear. Trimming shortened V by 1 base and J by 5 bases, and 5 bases separated the two germline ends. The germline V gene has CDR1 SGHAT and CDR2 FQDESV (reference sequence). This CDR3 contains 12 residues. CDR3 sequence: CASSLVSETQYF. In DNA, the CDR3 is TGTGCCAGCAGCTTAGTTTCGGAGACCCAGTACTTC. Full variable domain (outside the CDR3, taken from reference TRBV11-1 and TRBJ2-5): EAEVAQSPRYKITEKSQAVAFWCDPISGHATLYWYRQILGQGPELLVQFQDESVVDDSQLPKDRFSAERLKGVDSTLKIQPAELGDSAMYLCASSLVSETQYFGPGTRLLVL.

This clone was seen just once. The chain recombines TRBV29-1 with TRBJ2-5; 8 positions agree with TRBD1. The V segment lost 6 bases and the J segment 5 bases; nucleotides outside the gene matches: 11. Looked up from germline, CDR1 is SQVTM and CDR2 is ANQGSEA. The CDR3 extends over 14 amino acids. The CDR3 sequence is CSVPQGAVRETQYF. The DNA of the CDR3 is TGCAGCGTCCCCCAGGGGGCTGTAAGGGAGACCCAGTACTTC. Based on the CDR3 plus reference TRBV29-1 and TRBJ2-5, the full variable domain is SAVISQKPSRDICQRGTSLTIQCQVDSQVTMMFWYRQQPGQSLTLIATANQGSEATYESGFVIDKFPISRPNLTFSTLTVSNMSPEDSSIYLCSVPQGAVRETQYFGPGTRLLVL.